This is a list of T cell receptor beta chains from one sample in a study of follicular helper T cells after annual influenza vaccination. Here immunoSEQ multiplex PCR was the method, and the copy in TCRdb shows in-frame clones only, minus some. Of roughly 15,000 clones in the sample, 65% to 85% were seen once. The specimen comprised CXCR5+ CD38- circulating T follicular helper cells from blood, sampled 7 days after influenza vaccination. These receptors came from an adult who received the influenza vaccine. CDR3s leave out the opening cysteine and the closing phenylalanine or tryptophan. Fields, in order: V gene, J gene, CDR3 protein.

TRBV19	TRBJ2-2	ASSRRLAENTGELF
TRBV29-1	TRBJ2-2	SVTSGRTAGELF
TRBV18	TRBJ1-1	ASSPGPGQAEAF
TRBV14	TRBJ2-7	ASSQLGGSGGYEQY
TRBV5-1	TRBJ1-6	ASSSGTGTPISYNSPLH
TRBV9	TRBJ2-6	ASSVAVGQNHRSGANVLT
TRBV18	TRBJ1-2	ASSPTKGTANYGYT
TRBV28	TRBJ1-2	ASRTQGDGYT
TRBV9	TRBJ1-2	ASRDSYNYGYT
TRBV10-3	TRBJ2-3	AISGTSGGTDTQY
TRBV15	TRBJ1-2	ATSPTGTRVGYGYT
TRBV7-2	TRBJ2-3	ASLFGTGTDTQY
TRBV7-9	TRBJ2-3	ASGQHAGVDTQY
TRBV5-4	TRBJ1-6	ASSLTGDSNSPLH
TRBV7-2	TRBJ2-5	ASSLGGGVETQY
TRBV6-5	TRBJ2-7	ASTGGRREQY